This paragraph reports one T cell receptor beta chain. Per the original methods: It was from reference gene primer amplification that nucleated cell counts were estimated. Sequenced by immunoSEQ multiplex PCR; TCRdb stores in-frame clones only, minus some. V, J and clone size are those of that table, while D and trimming were read from the DNA. The table includes more than 60,000 clones, 80% to 95% detected once. Germline CDR1 and CDR2: KGHSH and LQKENI. The CDR3 extends over 16 amino acids. Between the trimmed V and J ends, which lost 4 bases and 1 base, there was a span of 14 bases. This specimen comes from a study of blood T cell repertoires in COVID-19. The wider study: Donors in the United States, Italy and Spain gave samples during acute or convalescent COVID-19.

The J gene is TRBJ1-3, the V gene TRBV18; D perhaps matches TRBD1 (5 bases). Sequenced sample: peripheral blood. The sequence derives from a human donor in a cohort sampled during active COVID-19. This chain's CDR3 is CASSLLDTSSGNTIYF. As DNA, the CDR3 is TGTGCCAGCTCACTCCTGGACACGTCGTCTGGAAACACCATATATTTT.